This TCR beta chain was profiled in a study of neurological immune-mediated disorders. The CDR3 length is 13 residues. V dropped 2 bases and J dropped 5 bases, with 10 bases sitting between them. Per germline, CDR1 LGHNA and CDR2 YNFKEQ. This clonotype was observed a handful of times. TCRdb itself ran the 5' RACE reads through MiXCR, one entry per CDR3 protein. The sample lists about 39,000 distinct CDR3 sequences, 7% to 8.5% occurring once. The sorted libraries took 1 million CD4+ or CD8+ T cells. The sequencing input was CD4+ T cells from blood. This clonotype was sampled from a man aged 50 or older in good health. This chain uses TRBV4-2 with TRBJ2-7, with D possibly being TRBD1 (6 bases). The CDR3 DNA follows: TGTGCCAGCAGCCAAAAAGGGACAAACGAGCAGTACTTC. Its protein product is CASSQKGTNEQYF.